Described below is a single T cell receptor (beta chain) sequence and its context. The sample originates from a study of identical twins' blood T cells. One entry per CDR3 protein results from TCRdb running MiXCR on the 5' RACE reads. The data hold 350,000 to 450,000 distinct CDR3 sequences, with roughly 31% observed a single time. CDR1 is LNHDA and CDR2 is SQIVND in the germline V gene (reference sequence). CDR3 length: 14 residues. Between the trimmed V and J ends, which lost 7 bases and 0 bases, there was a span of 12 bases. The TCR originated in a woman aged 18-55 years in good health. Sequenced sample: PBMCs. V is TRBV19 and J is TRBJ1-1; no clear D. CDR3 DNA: TGTGCCAGTACCCCCTCCGGAATGAACACTGAAGCTTTCTTT. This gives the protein CASTPSGMNTEAFF. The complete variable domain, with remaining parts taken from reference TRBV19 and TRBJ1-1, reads DGGITQSPKYLFRKEGQNVTLSCEQNLNHDAMYWYRQDPGQGLRLIYYSQIVNDFQKGDIAEGYSVSREKKESFPLTVTSAQKNPTAFYLCASTPSGMNTEAFFGQGTRLTVV.